The 29 T cell receptor beta chains given below trace back to one sample, sequenced in a study of cytomegalovirus exposure and HLA in healthy donors. Amplification used 60 Vbeta primers and 13 Jbeta primers. The method was immunoSEQ multiplex PCR; TCRdb's version includes in-frame clones alone and lacks a portion of them. The data show over 150,000 clones, 55% to 70% seen once. What was sequenced was PBMCs. The source of these receptors is a woman aged 40 to 50 in good health and CMV-seropositive.

The chain is built from TRBV7-3 and TRBJ1-1; unclear D gene. The germline V gene encodes CDR1 SGHTA and CDR2 FQGTGA. This CDR3 region has 13 residues. Deletions cut 0 bases from V and 1 base from J, with 3 bases between. CDR3 in amino acids: CASSLTANTEAFF. CDR3 sequence (DNA): TGTGCCAGCAGCTTAACGGCGAACACTGAAGCTTTCTTT.

The chain couples TRBV25-1 to TRBJ2-7; 9 positions agree with TRBD2. V lost 6 bases and J lost 2; bases outside the gene matches: 14. The CDR3 length is 17 residues. Germline CDR1 MGHDK, CDR2 SYGVNS. As DNA, the CDR3 is TGTGCCAGCAGCGGAAGGATTAGCGGGAGCATTGCCTACGAGCAGTACTTC. Translation gives CASSGRISGSIAYEQYF.

This chain connects TRBV7-3 to TRBJ1-1; 9 nucleotides match TRBD1. CDR3 length equals 16 residues. CDR1 SGHTA and CDR2 FQGTGA come from the germline V gene. J was trimmed by 5 bases and V by 1 base; bases with no gene match: 8. CDR3 DNA sequence: TGTGCCAGCAGCTTAAACCAACAGGGGGCTGGAACTGAAGCTTTCTTT. It encodes CASSLNQQGAGTEAFF.

The chain has TRBV19 and TRBJ1-6; 7 bases line up with TRBD1. V shed 1 base, J shed 7 bases, and the junction held 4 bases outside the gene matches. This CDR3 contains 15 residues. The germline gives CDR1 LNHDA, CDR2 SQIVND (reference sequence). CDR3 nucleotides: TGTGCCAGTAGTATAGGCGACAGGGAAAATTCACCCCTCCACTTT. Translation gives CASSIGDRENSPLHF. The whole variable domain, filled in from reference TRBV19 and TRBJ1-6, reads DGGITQSPKYLFRKEGQNVTLSCEQNLNHDAMYWYRQDPGQGLRLIYYSQIVNDFQKGDIAEGYSVSREKKESFPLTVTSAQKNPTAFYLCASSIGDRENSPLHFGNGTRLTVT.

This clone was picked up a small number of times. The chain employs TRBV19 and TRBJ1-1; D is unresolved. The CDR3 loop spans 16 amino acids. Germline CDR1 is LNHDA and CDR2 is SQIVND (reference sequence). V lost 9 bases and J 0 bases, leaving 20 bases between the germline ends. CDR3 DNA sequence: TGTGCCAGCCGAATCCGGGGAACCTCCATGAACACTGAAGCTTTCTTT. Amino acid sequence: CASRIRGTSMNTEAFF. Looking up the rest from reference TRBV19 and TRBJ1-1 gives the full variable domain: DGGITQSPKYLFRKEGQNVTLSCEQNLNHDAMYWYRQDPGQGLRLIYYSQIVNDFQKGDIAEGYSVSREKKESFPLTVTSAQKNPTAFYLCASRIRGTSMNTEAFFGQGTRLTVV.

Concerning this clone: This sample includes further DNA sequences coding for the same CDR3. The chain recombines TRBV5-1 with TRBJ1-1; a possible D gene is TRBD1 (6 bases). V lost 0 bases and J 0 bases, leaving 12 bases between the germline ends. Germline V CDR1 and CDR2: SGHRS, YFSETQ. The CDR3 is 16 amino acids. The CDR3 protein is CASSLDTGLVNTEAFF. In DNA form, the CDR3 reads TGCGCCAGCAGCTTGGATACAGGGTTGGTGAACACTGAAGCTTTCTTT.

Only one count was recorded for this clone. This chain uses TRBV6-6 with TRBJ1-6; 7 nucleotides align to TRBD1. The V gene's germline CDR1 is MNHNY and CDR2 SVGAGI (reference sequence). The J segment lost 7 bases and the V segment lost 4 bases, leaving 10 bases of the junction unmatched. This CDR3 has 16 residues. The CDR3 sequence: CASSFVNPGQNSPLHF. CDR3 in DNA: TGTGCCAGCAGTTTCGTAAACCCGGGACAGAATTCACCCCTCCACTTT.

The sample holds a few counts of this clone. The chain uses TRBV28 and TRBJ2-7, with a tentative D call TRBD1 (6 bases). The CDR3 totals 15 residues. From germline, CDR1 is MDHEN and CDR2 SYDVKM. With 4 bases removed from V and 2 bases from J, the gap between germline ends came to 15 bases. The CDR3 coding sequence is TGTGCCAGCAGTTGGCAGGGTGGGGGCCCCTACGAGCAGTACTTC. Translation: CASSWQGGGPYEQYF.

This chain uses TRBV11-2 with TRBJ1-1; 9 bases align to TRBD1. CDR3 size: 15 residues. The trim removed 5 bases at V and 0 bases at J, leaving 4 bases unmatched. Per germline, CDR1 SGHAT and CDR2 FQNNGV. CDR3 sequence reads: CASSQRTGVNTEAFF. In DNA, the CDR3 is TGTGCCAGCAGCCAACGGACAGGGGTGAACACTGAAGCTTTCTTT.

This chain uses TRBV11-2 with TRBJ2-7; 8 positions agree with TRBD1. The CDR3 is made up of 15 amino acids. CDR1 is SGHAT, CDR2 FQNNGV, per germline. V was pared by 5 bases and J by 1 base, with 7 bases of the junction left unmatched. The CDR3 DNA reads as TGTGCCAGCAGCCATGGACAGGGCAGTTCCTACGAGCAGTACTTC. Its translation is CASSHGQGSSYEQYF.

The gene calls are TRBV28 and TRBJ2-7; 8 bases are a match to TRBD1. CDR1 and CDR2 from the germline V gene are MDHEN and SYDVKM. J was trimmed by 1 base and V by 2 bases; bases with no gene match: 7. The CDR3 has 16 amino acids. CDR3: CASSLTPGTGSYEQYF. DNA of the CDR3: TGTGCCAGCAGTTTAACTCCCGGGACAGGTTCCTACGAGCAGTACTTC.

The table lists this clone with a few counts. The chain couples TRBV28 to TRBJ1-4; a possible D gene is TRBD1 (5 bases). Germline V lookup: CDR1 MDHEN, CDR2 SYDVKM. The CDR3 totals 15 residues. The V and J ends lost 5 bases and 4 bases respectively, with 14 bases between them. CDR3 region: CASSLRVRLNEKLFF. Here the CDR3 DNA reads TGTGCCAGCAGTCTCAGGGTCCGCCTTAATGAAAAACTGTTTTTT.

This clone was seen a single time. The gene calls are TRBV7-6 and TRBJ1-1; 7 positions agree with TRBD1. The CDR3 contains 14 residues. Trimming took 3 bases from V and 5 from J; bases not matched to a gene: 6. CDR1 is SGHVS, CDR2 FNYEAQ, per germline. The CDR3, as DNA: TGTGCCAGCAGCTTTGGGGAACAGGGGACTGAAGCTTTCTTT. Translating gives CASSFGEQGTEAFF. Using reference TRBV7-6 and TRBJ1-1 for the parts outside the CDR3, the full variable domain is GAGVSQSPRYKVTKRGQDVALRCDPISGHVSLYWYRQALGQGPEFLTYFNYEAQQDKSGLPNDRFSAERPEGSISTLTIQRTEQRDSAMYRCASSFGEQGTEAFFGQGTRLTVV.

This chain connects TRBV2 to TRBJ2-1; D may be TRBD1 (6 bases). This CDR3 spans 13 amino acids. Trimming took off 11 bases at V and 4 bases at J, with 15 bases between the two ends. Germline values: CDR1 SNHLY, CDR2 FYNNEI. The CDR3: CAGQFIIYNEQFF. The CDR3 DNA reads TGTGCCGGACAGTTCATTATTTACAATGAGCAGTTCTTC. Full variable domain (rest looked up from reference TRBV2 and TRBJ2-1): EPEVTQTPSHQVTQMGQEVILRCVPISNHLYFYWYRQILGQKVEFLVSFYNNEISEKSEIFDDQFSVERPDGSNFTLKIRSTKLEDSAMYFCAGQFIIYNEQFFGPGTRLTVL.

The gene calls are TRBV27 and TRBJ1-4, with 10 positions matching TRBD1. The germline V gene has CDR1 MNHEY and CDR2 SMNVEV (reference sequence). There are 17 residues in the CDR3. Unmatched junction bases numbered 9, after V lost 1 base and J lost 7 bases. The CDR3 DNA reads as TGTGCCAGCAGTTTATTGCCCGGGACAGGGGCAGGTGAAAAACTGTTTTTT. Protein product: CASSLLPGTGAGEKLFF.

This clone was found a few times. The chain's CDR3 is CASSPQGANYGYTF. CDR3 coding DNA: TGTGCCAGCAGTCCTCAGGGGGCTAACTATGGCTACACCTTC. J is TRBJ1-2 and V is TRBV6-5; TRBD1 aligns across 7 bases. The trim removed 5 bases at V and 0 bases at J, leaving 3 bases unmatched. The CDR3 extends over 14 amino acids. Germline lookup yields CDR1 MNHEY and CDR2 SVGAGI.

The J gene is TRBJ2-5, the V gene TRBV29-1, with a weak D call TRBD1 (6 bases). Germline CDR1 is SQVTM and CDR2 is ANQGSEA. The CDR3 is 13 amino acids. Trimming took off 7 bases at V and 0 bases at J, with 12 bases between the two ends. The CDR3 bases are TGCAGCGCCACAGGGATAAACCAAGAGACCCAGTACTTC. Translated, it gives CSATGINQETQYF.

This chain joins TRBV27 and TRBJ1-2; D may be TRBD1 (6 bases). Trimming removed 4 bases from V and 2 bases from J, with 17 bases in between. In germline, CDR1 is MNHEY, CDR2 SMNVEV (reference sequence). This CDR3 has 16 amino acids. The CDR3 sequence is CASSSTSGTINYGYTF. The CDR3 DNA reads as TGTGCCAGCAGTTCGACATCCGGGACAATCAACTATGGCTACACCTTC.

The CDR3 sequence is CASSLAGTGGGSTGELFF. The CDR3 DNA reads as TGTGCCAGCAGCTTGGCCGGGACAGGGGGCGGCAGCACCGGGGAGCTGTTTTTT. V gene TRBV7-6 combines with J gene TRBJ2-2; 12 bases fit TRBD1. Per germline, CDR1 SGHVS and CDR2 FNYEAQ. The V gene end was trimmed by 3 bases and the J gene end by 4 bases; junction bases not matched to a gene: 9. CDR3 size: 18 residues.

The J gene is TRBJ2-6, the V gene TRBV18; D is ambiguous. Germline CDR1 reads KGHSH; CDR2 reads LQKENI. There are 15 residues in the CDR3. Trimming took 3 bases from V and 9 from J, leaving 15 bases between them. The CDR3 sequence is CASSPNGQRLNVLTF. The CDR3 DNA reads TGTGCCAGCTCACCGAATGGTCAGCGTCTCAACGTCCTGACTTTC.

This chain connects TRBV28 to TRBJ1-1; TRBD1 is a possible D gene (6 bases). This CDR3 has 17 amino acids. Trimming shortened V by 4 bases and J by 2 bases, and 20 bases separated the two germline ends. Germline V gives CDR1 MDHEN, CDR2 SYDVKM. As DNA, the CDR3 is TGTGCCAGCAGTTCCAGGGCTTGGGGGACACAAAACACTGAAGCTTTCTTT. It yields the protein CASSSRAWGTQNTEAFF.

The V call is TRBV4-2, the J call TRBJ2-3; TRBD2 aligns across 9 bases. Losses at the gene ends were 1 base for V and 4 bases for J; bases not matched to a gene: 12. The CDR3 covers 18 residues. Per the germline V gene, CDR1 is LGHNA and CDR2 is YNFKEQ. The CDR3 reads CASSQASGEGWIADTQYF. The CDR3 nucleotides read TGTGCCAGCAGCCAAGCTAGCGGGGAAGGATGGATCGCAGATACGCAGTATTTT.

V gene TRBV7-2 combines with J gene TRBJ2-7; 7 bases match TRBD2. The V and J ends lost 5 bases and 6 bases, in that order; junction bases with no gene match: 10. CDR1 is SGHTA and CDR2 is FQGNSA in the germline V gene. The CDR3 is 14 amino acids. The DNA of the CDR3 is TGTGCCAGCAGCCGCAATAGACTAGCATCCGAGCAGTACTTC. It specifies CASSRNRLASEQYF.

The chain has TRBV7-9 and TRBJ2-5; possible D gene TRBD2, 7 bases. This CDR3 contains 14 residues. V was pared by 5 bases and J by 5 bases, with 15 bases between. Germline CDR1 SEHNR, CDR2 FQNEAQ (reference sequence). The CDR3 loop is CASSSIRGGETQYF. The CDR3 DNA follows: TGTGCCAGCAGCAGTATCAGGGGAGGGGAGACCCAGTACTTC.

This chain uses TRBV2 with TRBJ1-4, with no clear D. This CDR3 spans 13 amino acids. The germline CDR1 and CDR2 sequences are SNHLY and FYNNEI. V lost 8 bases and J 8 bases, leaving 15 bases between the germline ends. The CDR3 sequence: CASGRLGREKLFF. DNA for the CDR3: TGTGCCAGCGGGAGGTTAGGGCGAGAAAAACTGTTTTTT.

The rearrangement uses TRBV7-2 and TRBJ1-1; D perhaps matches TRBD1 (6 bases). Trimming shortened V by 6 bases and J by 8 bases, and 10 bases separated the two germline ends. CDR1 and CDR2 from the germline V gene are SGHTA and FQGNSA. The CDR3 contains 11 residues. Here the CDR3 DNA reads TGTGCCAGCAGTTACAGGGAAGAAGCTTTCTTT. As protein: CASSYREEAFF.

The V call is TRBV28, the J call TRBJ1-2; no reliable D call. The germline V gene has CDR1 MDHEN and CDR2 SYDVKM. This CDR3 region has 11 residues. The V end was cut by 2 bases, the J end by 8 bases, with 6 bases between. The CDR3 sequence is CASSLNAGYTF. CDR3 in DNA: TGTGCCAGCAGTTTAAACGCGGGCTACACCTTC.

The chain links TRBV6-5 to TRBJ2-7; TRBD2 matches at 10 bases. Germline V lookup: CDR1 MNHEY, CDR2 SVGAGI. J was trimmed by 2 bases and V by 0 bases; bases with no gene match: 4. CDR3 length: 16 residues. This CDR3 reads CASSYSLAGETYEQYF. CDR3 nucleotide sequence: TGTGCCAGCAGTTACTCCCTAGCGGGAGAAACCTACGAGCAGTACTTC.

The V call is TRBV28, the J call TRBJ2-6, with 7 bases aligning to TRBD1. V lost 5 bases, J lost 0 bases, and 4 bases stayed unmatched. Germline V lookup: CDR1 MDHEN, CDR2 SYDVKM. This CDR3 is built from 16 residues. The CDR3 DNA reads TGTGCCAGCAGTAGGGGGCGCCTCTCTGGGGCCAACGTCCTGACTTTC. It yields the protein CASSRGRLSGANVLTF.